The T cell receptor (beta chain) under discussion was sequenced for a study of T cell responses to AZD1222 COVID-19 vaccine. Data came from immunoSEQ multiplex PCR; TCRdb stores just in-frame clones and leaves some out. The data contain some 81,000 clones, over 75% of them singletons. Regarding the study as a whole: Vaccination with two AZD1222 doses was followed by a rise in Spike-specific TCR breadth and depth. Repertoire collection took place solely once the T cell response had peaked. Vaccine-associated CD4 TCRs ranged over spike, dominating at 160-218 and 743-854.

Note on this clone: What it binds is unknown.

CDR1 is MGHRA, CDR2 YSYEKL, per germline. The CDR3 has 15 amino acids. J was trimmed by 5 bases and V by 1 base; bases with no gene match: 7. Second-dose groups at about 4 or about 12 weeks were pooled. The starting material was peripheral blood, obtained 28 days after the second AZD1222 dose. This receptor was taken from an adult who received the AZD1222 COVID-19 vaccine. The chain combines TRBV4-1 with TRBJ2-5; 7 bases agree with TRBD2. The CDR3 bases are TGCGCCAGCAGCCAAGTTAGCGGGTTAAGCGAGACCCAGTACTTC. This codes for CASSQVSGLSETQYF.